This entry lists 32 T cell receptor beta chains sequenced from one sample in a study of shared clonotypes between healthy human individuals. The data were produced by immunoSEQ multiplex PCR, yet TCRdb's version contains in-frame clones alone and is incomplete. In the table there are about 95,000 clones, under 80% of which are singletons. Input material: memory CD8+ T cells sorted from blood. Subset noted: CD45RO+ cells pooled with CCR7-negative TemRA cells. These TCRs come from a man younger than 45 in good health.

This clone occurred a few times. The chain combines TRBV11-2 with TRBJ2-2, with no clear D. Per the germline V gene, CDR1 is SGHAT and CDR2 is FQNNGV. Between the trimmed V and J ends, which lost 8 bases and 8 bases, there was a span of 6 bases. The CDR3 has 10 residues. CDR3 DNA: TGTGCCAGCGGTTCGGGGGAGCTGTTTTTT. Its translation: CASGSGELFF.

The chain recombines TRBV7-9 with TRBJ2-7; D assignment may be TRBD1 or TRBD2 (5 bases each). This CDR3 comprises 14 residues. V was pared by 1 base and J by 4 bases, with 11 bases between. The germline V gene encodes CDR1 SEHNR and CDR2 FQNEAQ (reference sequence). The CDR3 is CASSLVGGEYEQYF. The CDR3 DNA is TGTGCCAGCAGCTTAGTTGGGGGAGAATACGAGCAGTACTTC.

As to this clone: This same CDR3 is encoded by further DNA sequences in the sample. The CDR3 spells CASSSSYEQYF. CDR3 in DNA: TGTGCCAGCAGTTCTTCCTACGAGCAGTACTTC. V usage is TRBV28 and J usage is TRBJ2-7; no firm D call. V was pared by 4 bases and J by 1 base, with 2 bases between. In germline, CDR1 is MDHEN, CDR2 SYDVKM. The CDR3 sequence is 11 residues long.

This clone has ten or more counts. The chain joins TRBV19 to TRBJ2-7; D is unresolved. Per germline, CDR1 LNHDA and CDR2 SQIVND (reference sequence). The CDR3 length is 13 residues. Trimming cost V 4 bases and J 0 bases, with 7 bases left between them. The DNA for the CDR3 is TGTGCCAGTAGTAGCGAGAACTCCTACGAGCAGTACTTC. The encoded protein is CASSSENSYEQYF.

The chain couples TRBV13 to TRBJ1-4; maybe TRBD1 (6 bases). Trimming pared 3 bases from V and 8 bases from J, leaving 16 bases between. Germline loops: CDR1 PRHDT, CDR2 FYEKMQ (reference sequence). The length of the CDR3 is 15 residues. CDR3 residues: CASSFSLGAREKLFF. The CDR3 nucleotides are TGTGCCAGCAGCTTTTCCCTGGGGGCGCGGGAAAAACTGTTTTTT. Variable domain in full (rest from reference TRBV13 and TRBJ1-4): AAGVIQSPRHLIKEKRETATLKCYPIPRHDTVYWYQQGPGQDPQFLISFYEKMQSDKGSIPDRFSAQQFSDYHSELNMSSLELGDSALYFCASSFSLGAREKLFFGSGTQLSVL.

The chain links TRBV5-6 to TRBJ2-7; TRBD2 matches 9 bases. Germline lookup yields CDR1 SGHDT and CDR2 YYEEEE. The CDR3 length is 15 residues. J was trimmed by 4 bases and V by 3 bases; bases with no gene match: 8. For the CDR3, the DNA is TGTGCCAGCAGCTCGGGACTAGCTACGAGGTACGAGCAGTACTTC. Protein sequence: CASSSGLATRYEQYF.

The gene calls are TRBV27 and TRBJ1-2; 12 nucleotides line up with TRBD1. V shed 5 bases, J shed 7 bases, and the junction held 5 bases outside the gene matches. This CDR3 region has 14 residues. CDR1 is MNHEY, CDR2 SMNVEV, per germline (reference sequence). The CDR3 DNA reads as TGTGCCAGCAGTCCTGGGACAGGGGGCTCTGGCTACACCTTC. It codes for CASSPGTGGSGYTF.

This clone occurred many times. The rearrangement joins TRBV1 to TRBJ2-7; the DNA was not used to check the table's D call, TRBD1. TRBV1 is labeled a pseudogene. This CDR3 comprises 16 residues. CDR3 sequence: CTSSQDWDRGPYEQYF. The DNA of the CDR3 is TGCACCAGCAGCCAAGATTGGGACAGGGGGCCCTACGAGCAGTACTTC.

This clone has a handful of counts. This chain uses TRBV28 with TRBJ2-3, with no clear D. Germline CDR1 and CDR2: MDHEN and SYDVKM. The CDR3 has 14 amino acids. Trimming shortened V by 10 bases and J by 2 bases, and 16 bases separated the two germline ends. The CDR3 is CAIKFSPYTDTQYF. In DNA, the CDR3 is TGTGCCATCAAGTTTTCCCCATACACAGATACGCAGTATTTT.

This clone came up a few times. The rearrangement joins TRBV14 to TRBJ2-7; 12 bases agree with TRBD2. This CDR3 has 19 amino acids. Germline assignment: CDR1 SGHDN and CDR2 FVKESK. With 4 bases clipped from V and 2 bases from J, the junction kept 15 bases outside the gene matches. The CDR3 DNA is TGTGCCAGCAGCCCCCGCCGGAGACTAGCGGGAGTTTCGACCTACGAGCAGTACTTC. The encoded protein is CASSPRRRLAGVSTYEQYF. Using reference TRBV14 and TRBJ2-7 for the parts outside the CDR3, the full variable domain is EAGVTQFPSHSVIEKGQTVTLRCDPISGHDNLYWYRRVMGKEIKFLLHFVKESKQDESGMPNNRFLAERTGGTYSTLKVQPAELEDSGVYFCASSPRRRLAGVSTYEQYFGPGTRLTVT.

This CDR3 reads CASSLARLAGGTDTQYF. The CDR3 nucleotides are TGTGCCAGCAGCTTAGCGCGCCTAGCGGGGGGGACAGATACGCAGTATTTT. The chain has TRBV7-2 and TRBJ2-3; TRBD2 matches 12 bases. Looked up from germline, CDR1 is SGHTA and CDR2 is FQGNSA. The V segment lost 0 bases and the J segment 3 bases; nucleotides outside the gene matches: 4. The CDR3 consists of 17 residues.

The chain is built from TRBV28 and TRBJ1-4; 8 bases match TRBD1. CDR3 size: 14 residues. Germline trimming cut 4 bases from V and 6 bases from J; bases unmatched to any gene: 4. Germline values: CDR1 MDHEN, CDR2 SYDVKM. The CDR3 loop reads CASSWDRLHEKLFF. The CDR3 DNA sequence: TGTGCCAGCAGTTGGGACAGGTTACATGAAAAACTGTTTTTT.

The chain employs TRBV6-6 and TRBJ2-1; 9 bases are shared with TRBD1. Germline loops: CDR1 MNHNY, CDR2 SVGAGI (reference sequence). This CDR3 region has 15 residues. After removal of 5 bases from V and 2 bases from J, the junction contained 4 bases not matched to a gene. The chain's CDR3 is CASSPDRGPYNEQFF. The CDR3 region has the DNA TGTGCCAGCAGTCCGGACAGGGGCCCCTACAATGAGCAGTTCTTC.

This chain connects TRBV2 to TRBJ1-5; TRBD1 is a possible D gene (6 bases). Germline V gene sequence: CDR1 SNHLY, CDR2 FYNNEI. The CDR3 sequence is 14 residues long. The V and J ends lost 7 bases and 3 bases respectively, with 13 bases between them. CDR3 coding DNA: TGTGCCAGCAAATTAGAGGGGGTCAATCAGCCCCAGCATTTT. It yields the protein CASKLEGVNQPQHF.

V is TRBV7-9 and J is TRBJ2-3; TRBD2 agrees at 9 bases. With V trimmed by 2 bases and J by 2 bases, 11 bases remained unmatched. This CDR3 region has 18 residues. Germline values: CDR1 SEHNR, CDR2 FQNEAQ (reference sequence). In DNA form, the CDR3 reads TGTGCCAGCAGCTTATTAAGTATCGGACTAGCGATCACAGATACGCAGTATTTT. Residues: CASSLLSIGLAITDTQYF.

The count of this clone is one. The genes are TRBV10-2 and TRBJ1-4, with D maybe TRBD1 (5 bases). The CDR3 loop spans 11 amino acids. Germline-derived CDR1 and CDR2 are WSHSY and SAAADI. Trimming stripped 6 bases from V and 8 bases from J, with 7 bases between. The CDR3 DNA follows: TGCGCCAGCAGGGGGGAAGAAAAACTGTTTTTT. Protein product: CASRGEEKLFF.

The chain employs TRBV9 and TRBJ2-1, with TRBD2 identical over 9 bases. V shed 3 bases and J 7 bases; nucleotides not matched to a gene: 11. Germline V gene lookup returns CDR1 SGDLS and CDR2 YYNGEE. This CDR3 is built from 16 residues. The CDR3: CASSDVAGGPGNEQFF. DNA for the CDR3: TGTGCCAGCAGCGATGTGGCGGGAGGGCCGGGTAATGAGCAGTTCTTC.

The chain recombines TRBV6-4 with TRBJ1-4; TRBD1 aligns across 10 bases. The CDR3 loop spans 13 amino acids. Germline assignment: CDR1 MRHNA and CDR2 SNTAGT. Losses at the gene ends were 7 bases for V and 6 bases for J; bases not matched to a gene: 2. The CDR3: CASTDRGDEKLFF. For the CDR3, the DNA is TGTGCCAGCACGGACAGGGGGGATGAAAAACTGTTTTTT.

This clone was counted a few times. CDR3 nucleotides: TGTGCCAGCAGCGTAGCAGGAGGCGGAGGTGAAAAACTGTTTTTT. This sequence encodes CASSVAGGGGEKLFF. This chain links TRBV9 with TRBJ1-4; no clear D gene. CDR1 is SGDLS and CDR2 is YYNGEE in the germline V gene. The germline V and J ends were trimmed by 0 bases and 7 bases, with 13 bases remaining between them. The CDR3 consists of 15 residues.

The V gene is TRBV28, the J gene TRBJ2-7; unclear D gene. With 2 bases removed from V and 3 bases from J, the gap between germline ends came to 8 bases. The CDR3 runs 13 residues. Germline loops: CDR1 MDHEN, CDR2 SYDVKM. DNA of the CDR3: TGTGCCAGCAGTTTAACTTTCCTCTACGAGCAGTACTTC. This translates into CASSLTFLYEQYF.

The rearrangement joins TRBV7-2 to TRBJ2-7; the D is unclear. This CDR3 is 13 amino acids long. The germline CDR1 and CDR2 sequences are SGHTA and FQGNSA. Trimming stripped 1 base from V and 3 bases from J, with 7 bases between. Written as DNA, the CDR3 is TGTGCCAGCAGCTTAGACGGTTACTACGAGCAGTACTTC. It yields the protein CASSLDGYYEQYF.

The sample holds a few counts of this clone. V gene TRBV7-8 combines with J gene TRBJ2-5, with 8 bases that match TRBD2. J was trimmed by 2 bases and V by 5 bases; bases with no gene match: 10. The CDR3 spans 16 residues. Germline CDR1 SGHVS, CDR2 FQNEAQ. The CDR3 bases are TGTGCCAGCAGCCTGACCGGGACTAGTAGTCAAGAGACCCAGTACTTC. This translates into CASSLTGTSSQETQYF.

The V gene is TRBV7-9, the J gene TRBJ1-5; possible D gene TRBD1, 5 bases. Germline CDR1 and CDR2: SEHNR and FQNEAQ (reference sequence). The CDR3 extends over 15 amino acids. V was cut by 5 bases and J by 4 bases, with 15 bases left in between. The CDR3 DNA follows: TGTGCCAGCAGCCGGGGCCTCTTGGGTAATCAGCCCCAGCATTTT. Its protein product is CASSRGLLGNQPQHF.

This rearrangement joins TRBV11-2 to TRBJ2-7, with D perhaps TRBD2 (5 bases). The germline gives CDR1 SGHAT, CDR2 FQNNGV. V lost 3 bases and J 0 bases, leaving 9 bases between the germline ends. This CDR3 has 14 residues. The CDR3 coding sequence is TGTGCCAGCAGCTTCACGGACTCCTCCTACGAGCAGTACTTC. This sequence encodes CASSFTDSSYEQYF.

This clone appeared once. V usage is TRBV19 and J usage is TRBJ2-1; D unresolved. The CDR3 consists of 13 residues. Per the germline V gene, CDR1 is LNHDA and CDR2 is SQIVND (reference sequence). V was trimmed by 8 bases and J by 9 bases, leaving 17 bases between them. CDR3 loop: CASSWPQAPEQFF. DNA of the CDR3: TGTGCCAGTTCTTGGCCCCAAGCTCCTGAGCAGTTCTTC.

The chain employs TRBV6-5 and TRBJ2-1; 10 bases agree with TRBD2. This CDR3 has 15 residues. After removal of 0 bases from V and 7 bases from J, the junction contained 3 bases not matched to a gene. Germline V gives CDR1 MNHEY, CDR2 SVGAGI. The CDR3 nucleotides read TGTGCCAGCAGTTACTCGAGCGGGGGGGTTAATGAGCAGTTCTTC. It is translated as CASSYSSGGVNEQFF.

The chain couples TRBV7-2 to TRBJ1-5; D gene unclear. The CDR3 loop spans 16 amino acids. Trimming took off 1 base at V and 4 bases at J, with 14 bases between the two ends. The germline V gene has CDR1 SGHTA and CDR2 FQGNSA. The CDR3 coding sequence is TGTGCCAGCAGCTTAGTTGGCCTGGGCCTGAATCAGCCCCAGCATTTT. Residues: CASSLVGLGLNQPQHF.

This rearrangement joins TRBV11-2 to TRBJ2-5, with D unclear. The V gene lost 2 bases and the J gene lost 1 base, with 11 bases spanning the gap. CDR1 is SGHAT, CDR2 FQNNGV, per germline. CDR3 length equals 15 residues. CDR3 protein: CASSLSRATQETQYF. The CDR3 DNA is TGTGCCAGCAGCTTATCTAGGGCAACCCAAGAGACCCAGTACTTC.

This clone came up a few times. The J gene is TRBJ1-1, the V gene TRBV19; the D is unclear. V was cut by 5 bases and J by 4 bases, with 11 bases left in between. The CDR3 has 13 amino acids. Germline V CDR1 and CDR2: LNHDA, SQIVND (reference sequence). In DNA form, the CDR3 reads TGTGCCAGTAGTGACTGGATGGGCACTGAAGCTTTCTTT. This codes for CASSDWMGTEAFF. The full variable domain, rest sourced from reference TRBV19 and TRBJ1-1, is DGGITQSPKYLFRKEGQNVTLSCEQNLNHDAMYWYRQDPGQGLRLIYYSQIVNDFQKGDIAEGYSVSREKKESFPLTVTSAQKNPTAFYLCASSDWMGTEAFFGQGTRLTVV.

The J gene is TRBJ1-5, the V gene TRBV28, with D tentatively TRBD1 (5 bases). Trimming stripped 10 bases from V and 0 bases from J, with 13 bases between. The CDR3 consists of 14 residues. The germline CDR1 and CDR2 sequences are MDHEN and SYDVKM. CDR3 nucleotide sequence: TGTGCCACCGATGGGGGGTATAGCAATCAGCCCCAGCATTTT. This gives the protein CATDGGYSNQPQHF.

The chain carries TRBV9 and TRBJ1-1; TRBD1 might be the D (6 bases). V was shortened by 3 bases and J by 7 bases, with 13 bases between the two germline ends. The CDR3 spans 13 residues. Germline-derived CDR1 and CDR2 are SGDLS and YYNGEE. The CDR3 bases are TGTGCCAGCAGCGCCCAACAGGGAGATGAAGCTTTCTTT. Protein sequence: CASSAQQGDEAFF.

The rearrangement links TRBV7-3 to TRBJ2-5, with D possibly being TRBD1 or TRBD2 (5 bases each). V was shortened by 2 bases and J by 5 bases, with 12 bases between the two germline ends. Germline assignment: CDR1 SGHTA and CDR2 FQGTGA. This CDR3 comprises 14 residues. CDR3 amino acids: CASSLAGAGETQYF. The CDR3 bases are TGTGCCAGCAGCTTAGCCGGGGCTGGGGAGACCCAGTACTTC.